Listed below are T cell receptor beta chains from one sample, sequenced in a study of a mutant IDH1 vaccine in newly diagnosed glioma. No antigen is known for these receptors. This table comes from immunoSEQ multiplex PCR, and its TCRdb copy is limited to in-frame clones, with some not included. The table lists tens of thousands of clones, about 80% of them singletons, with approximately 12% in the top ten. The starting material was PBMCs, obtained from a glioma patient whose treatment included an IDH1 peptide vaccine. All receptors come from a man aged 18 to 35 with glioma. Each CDR3 is given with its conserved first and last residue. The order of the fields is D gene, J gene, clone size, V gene, CDR3 protein, CDR3 DNA. The D gene is left open where the match is weak. Where a row states a size, it is once, few, many or the class of an expanded clone; other rows omit it.

TRBD1	TRBJ1-1	NA	TRBV27	CASAGTATMNTEAFF	TGTGCCAGCGCCGGGACAGCGACGATGAACACTGAAGCTTTCTTT
TRBD1	TRBJ1-1	few	TRBV30	CAYYRDRGLSTEAFF	TGTGCCTACTACCGGGACAGGGGGCTATCCACTGAAGCTTTCTTT
TRBD1	TRBJ1-2	NA	TRBV6-5	CASSYFEQGRGGYTF	TGTGCCAGCAGTTACTTCGAACAGGGGAGGGGTGGCTACACCTTC
TRBD2	TRBJ2-1	NA	TRBV27	CASSPRLAGAYNEQFF	TGTGCCAGCAGTCCCCGGCTAGCGGGGGCCTACAATGAGCAGTTCTTC
NA	TRBJ1-3	NA	TRBV28	CASSSGDGNTIYF	TGTGCCAGCAGTTCAGGGGACGGAAACACCATATATTTT
TRBD1	TRBJ1-4	NA	TRBV27	CASSFIPGQGVEKLFF	TGTGCCAGCAGTTTCATACCGGGACAGGGTGTTGAAAAACTGTTTTTT
NA	TRBJ1-1	NA	TRBV4-3	CASAGGDTEAFF	TGCGCCAGCGCCGGGGGGGACACTGAAGCTTTCTTT
NA	TRBJ2-3	NA	TRBV5-1	CASSSARTIYTDTQYF	TGCGCCAGCAGCTCGGCACGGACGATATACACAGATACGCAGTATTTT
TRBD1	TRBJ2-2	few	TRBV19	CASSDPRDRVTTGELFF	TGTGCCAGTAGTGACCCCAGGGACAGGGTCACCACCGGGGAGCTGTTTTTT
NA	TRBJ1-2	NA	TRBV7-2	CASSLGVGIYGYTF	TGTGCCAGCAGCTTAGGTGTTGGCATCTATGGCTACACCTTC
NA	TRBJ1-1	NA	TRBV15	CATRSSEKGTYTEAFF	TGTGCCACCAGGTCATCCGAGAAGGGAACTTACACTGAAGCTTTCTTT
NA	TRBJ2-7	NA	TRBV13	CASSLVGRGVRYEQYF	TGTGCCAGCAGCTTAGTTGGTCGCGGGGTCCGATACGAGCAGTACTTC
NA	TRBJ1-2	NA	TRBV29-1	CSVYGTFYGYTF	TGCAGCGTTTACGGGACCTTCTATGGCTACACCTTC
NA	TRBJ1-1	few	TRBV6-6	CASSYVREAFF	TGTGCCAGCAGTTATGTCCGGGAAGCTTTCTTT
NA	TRBJ2-2	NA	TRBV7-2	CASTESGVVNTGELFF	TGTGCCAGCACCGAATCGGGGGTAGTGAACACCGGGGAGCTGTTTTTT
TRBD1	TRBJ1-2	NA	TRBV6-5	CASSYSFSGQNYGYTF	TGTGCCAGCAGTTACTCTTTTTCGGGACAGAACTATGGCTACACCTTC
NA	TRBJ2-1	NA	TRBV7-9	CASSESSYNEQFF	TGTGCCAGCAGCGAGTCCTCCTACAATGAGCAGTTCTTC
NA	TRBJ1-1	NA	TRBV9	CASSVAGGTAFF	TGTGCCAGCAGCGTAGCTGGCGGGACAGCTTTCTTT
NA	TRBJ2-6	NA	TRBV4-3	CASSQDRASGANVLTF	TGCGCCAGCAGCCAAGATCGGGCCTCTGGGGCCAACGTCCTGACTTTC
NA	TRBJ1-1	NA	TRBV10-1	CAWEDGLNTEAFF	TGCGCCTGGGAAGACGGCCTGAACACTGAAGCTTTCTTT
TRBD2	TRBJ2-5	once	TRBV6-5	CASSYGGGVWQETQYF	TGTGCCAGCAGTTACGGGGGAGGGGTGTGGCAAGAGACCCAGTACTTC
NA	TRBJ1-1	NA	TRBV28	CASSFIDPMRNTEAFF	TGTGCCAGCAGTTTTATCGACCCGATGAGGAACACTGAAGCTTTCTTT
NA	TRBJ2-7	NA	TRBV7-2	CASTLSSHEQYF	TGTGCCAGCACCCTCTCATCCCATGAGCAGTACTTC
NA	TRBJ1-1	NA	TRBV4-2	CASSQDRGSNTEAFF	TGTGCCAGCAGCCAAGATAGGGGTTCCAACACTGAAGCTTTCTTT